This TCR beta chain is drawn from a study of cytomegalovirus exposure and HLA in healthy donors. General study points: Cytomegalovirus-associated status was assigned to some 160 TCR beta chains. Per a later analysis, HLA-associated TCR beta chains showed more clonal expansion than other, equally common TCR beta chains.

The CDR3 loop spans 16 amino acids. CDR1 is SGHRS and CDR2 is YFSETQ in the germline V gene. Trimming took 0 bases from V and 3 from J, leaving 14 bases between them. A remark on this clone: As yet, its antigen is unknown.

With 60 Vbeta and 13 Jbeta primers, the PCR was carried out. TCRdb's copy holds only in-frame clones and misses some; the assay was immunoSEQ multiplex PCR. This sample has 65,000 to 95,000 clones, with around four fifths found just once. Donors consisted of healthy bone marrow donors. The genes are TRBV5-1 and TRBJ2-3; a weak D match, TRBD2 (6 bases). This receptor was identified in a male donor in good health and CMV-seropositive. The sample taken for sequencing was PBMCs. Here the CDR3 reads CASSLDSGGGTDTQYF. DNA for the CDR3: TGCGCCAGCAGCTTGGATTCTGGGGGAGGTACAGATACGCAGTATTTT.